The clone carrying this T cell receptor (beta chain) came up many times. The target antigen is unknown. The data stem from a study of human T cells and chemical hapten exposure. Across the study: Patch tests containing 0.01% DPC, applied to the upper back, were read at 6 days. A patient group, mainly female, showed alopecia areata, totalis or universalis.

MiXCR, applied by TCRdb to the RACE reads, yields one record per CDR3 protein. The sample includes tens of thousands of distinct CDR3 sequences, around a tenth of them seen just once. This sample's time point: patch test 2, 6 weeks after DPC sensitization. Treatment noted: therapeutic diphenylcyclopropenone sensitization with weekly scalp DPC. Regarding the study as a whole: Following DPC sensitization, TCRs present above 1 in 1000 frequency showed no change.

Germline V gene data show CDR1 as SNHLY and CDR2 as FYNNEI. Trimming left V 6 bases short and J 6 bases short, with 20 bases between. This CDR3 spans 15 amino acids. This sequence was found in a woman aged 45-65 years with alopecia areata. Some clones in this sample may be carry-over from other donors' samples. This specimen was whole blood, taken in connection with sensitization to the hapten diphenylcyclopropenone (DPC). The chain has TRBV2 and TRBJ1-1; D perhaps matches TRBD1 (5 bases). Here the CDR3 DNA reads TGTGCCAGCAGGCTAGATCGCGGGGCGGGGGCTGAAGCTTTCTTT. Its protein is CASRLDRGAGAEAFF.